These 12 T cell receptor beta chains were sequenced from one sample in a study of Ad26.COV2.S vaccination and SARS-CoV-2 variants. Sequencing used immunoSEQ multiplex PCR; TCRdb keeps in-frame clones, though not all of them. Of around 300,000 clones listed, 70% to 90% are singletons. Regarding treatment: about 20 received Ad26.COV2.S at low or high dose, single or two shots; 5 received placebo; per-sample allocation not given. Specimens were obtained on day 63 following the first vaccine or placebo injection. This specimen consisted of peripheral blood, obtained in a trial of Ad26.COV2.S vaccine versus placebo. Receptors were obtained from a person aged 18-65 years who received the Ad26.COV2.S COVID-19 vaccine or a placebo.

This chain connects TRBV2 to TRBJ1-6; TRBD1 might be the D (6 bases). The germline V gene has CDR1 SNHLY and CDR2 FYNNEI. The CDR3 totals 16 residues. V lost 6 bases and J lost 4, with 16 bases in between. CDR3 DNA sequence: TGTGCCAGCAGGGCAGAGACAGGCCAATATAATTCACCCCTCCACTTT. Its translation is CASRAETGQYNSPLHF.

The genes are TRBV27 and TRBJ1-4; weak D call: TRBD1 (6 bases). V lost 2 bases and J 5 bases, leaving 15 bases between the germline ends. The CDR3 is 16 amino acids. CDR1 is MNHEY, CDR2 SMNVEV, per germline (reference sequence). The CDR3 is CASSLTWTVINEKLFF. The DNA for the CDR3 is TGTGCCAGCAGTTTAACTTGGACAGTCATAAATGAAAAACTGTTTTTT.

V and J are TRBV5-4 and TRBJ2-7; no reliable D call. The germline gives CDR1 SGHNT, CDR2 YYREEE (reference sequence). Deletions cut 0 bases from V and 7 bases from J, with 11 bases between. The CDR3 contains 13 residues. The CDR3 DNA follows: TGTGCCAGCAGCTTGGGCAGAGTGAATGAGCAGTACTTC. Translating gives CASSLGRVNEQYF.

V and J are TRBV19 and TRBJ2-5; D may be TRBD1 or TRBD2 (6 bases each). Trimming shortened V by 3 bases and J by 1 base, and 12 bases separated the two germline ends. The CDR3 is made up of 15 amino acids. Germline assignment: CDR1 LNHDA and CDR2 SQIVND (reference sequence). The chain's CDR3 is CASSILGGPQETQYF. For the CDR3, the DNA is TGTGCCAGTAGTATCTTAGGGGGGCCCCAAGAGACCCAGTACTTC.

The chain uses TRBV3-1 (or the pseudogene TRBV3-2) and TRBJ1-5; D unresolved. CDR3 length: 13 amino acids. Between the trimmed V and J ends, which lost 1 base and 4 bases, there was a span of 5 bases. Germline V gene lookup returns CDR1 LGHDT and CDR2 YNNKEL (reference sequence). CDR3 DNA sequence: TGTGCCAGCAGCCAAGCGCTGAATCAGCCCCAGCATTTT. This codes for CASSQALNQPQHF.

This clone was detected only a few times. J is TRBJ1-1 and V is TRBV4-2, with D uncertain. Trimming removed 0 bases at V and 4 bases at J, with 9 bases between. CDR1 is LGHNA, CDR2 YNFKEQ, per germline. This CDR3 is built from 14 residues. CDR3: CASSQDLARTEAFF. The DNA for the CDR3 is TGTGCCAGCAGCCAAGATCTGGCTCGCACTGAAGCTTTCTTT.

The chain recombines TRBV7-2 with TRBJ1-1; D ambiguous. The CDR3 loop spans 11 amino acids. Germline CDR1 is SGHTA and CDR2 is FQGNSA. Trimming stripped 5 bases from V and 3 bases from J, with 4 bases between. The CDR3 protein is CASSPYTEAFF. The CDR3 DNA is TGTGCCAGCAGCCCTTACACTGAAGCTTTCTTT.

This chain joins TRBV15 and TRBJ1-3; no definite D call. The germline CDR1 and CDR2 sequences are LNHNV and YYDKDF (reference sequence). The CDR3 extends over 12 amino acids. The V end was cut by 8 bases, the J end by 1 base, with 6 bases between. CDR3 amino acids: CATRGSGNTIYF. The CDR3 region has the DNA TGTGCCACCCGGGGATCTGGAAACACCATATATTTT.

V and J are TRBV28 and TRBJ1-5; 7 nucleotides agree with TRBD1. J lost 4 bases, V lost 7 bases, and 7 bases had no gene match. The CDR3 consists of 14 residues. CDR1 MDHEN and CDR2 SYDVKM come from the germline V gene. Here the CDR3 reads CASNIGTDNQPQHF. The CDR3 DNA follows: TGTGCCAGCAATATAGGGACAGATAATCAGCCCCAGCATTTT.

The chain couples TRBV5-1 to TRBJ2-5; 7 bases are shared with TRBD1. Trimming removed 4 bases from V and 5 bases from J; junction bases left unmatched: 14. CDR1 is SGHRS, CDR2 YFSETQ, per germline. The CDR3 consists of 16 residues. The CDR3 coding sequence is TGCGCCAGCAGCGGAAAACAGGGGCACATCATTGAGACCCAGTACTTC. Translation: CASSGKQGHIIETQYF.

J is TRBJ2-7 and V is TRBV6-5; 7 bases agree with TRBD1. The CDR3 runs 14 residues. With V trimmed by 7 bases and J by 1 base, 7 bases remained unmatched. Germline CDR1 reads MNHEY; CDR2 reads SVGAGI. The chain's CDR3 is CASTPGTASYEQYF. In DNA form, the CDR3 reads TGTGCCAGCACCCCCGGGACAGCTTCCTACGAGCAGTACTTC.

CDR3 nucleotide sequence: TGTGCCAGTAGTTTTGGGGTTCAGGGGTATAATGAAAAACTGTTTTTT. It is translated as CASSFGVQGYNEKLFF. J is TRBJ1-4 and V is TRBV19; D may be TRBD1 (6 bases). CDR3 size: 16 residues. Trimming stripped 5 bases from V and 4 bases from J, with 17 bases between. From germline, CDR1 is LNHDA and CDR2 SQIVND (reference sequence).